This record covers a single TCR beta chain. This specimen comes from a study of blood T cell repertoires in COVID-19. Study-level background: Recovered Cohort 3 donors showed two negative PCRs, clearance, or symptom resolution.

This CDR3 region has 18 residues. TCRdb's copy holds only in-frame clones and misses some; the assay was immunoSEQ multiplex PCR. The sample records a few hundred thousand clones, more than 75% being singletons. Those who participated ranged in age from 18 to 89 years and resided in 20 to 25 US areas. Assignment of participants to cohorts was predicated upon participant-reported clinical history. The clonotype originates from a man aged 25-45 years in a cohort exposed to, infected with or recovered from COVID-19 (not recorded which). Specimen: PBMCs or T cells enriched from blood (not recorded which). The V and J genes are TRBV7-5 and TRBJ2-1; the table's TRBD1 call for D was not verified on the DNA. TRBV7-5 is a recognized pseudogene. The CDR3 sequence: CARSLKEEGTGSMLGQFF. The CDR3 DNA reads TGTGCCAGAAGCTTAAAGGAGGAGGGGACAGGGTCAATGCTTGGGCAGTTCTTC.